Listed below are T cell receptor beta chains from one sample, sequenced in a study of CD8 T cells in ankylosing spondylitis. TCRdb fed the 5' RACE reads into MiXCR, producing one record per CDR3 protein. The sample consists of approximately 540,000 distinct CDR3 sequences, about 13% of them appearing once. Sequencing was performed on blood, either unsorted or a sorted T cell fraction (not recorded which). These receptors were obtained from a male donor with ankylosing spondylitis. The conserved cysteine and the conserved F or W are not part of the CDR3 here. The listing skips clone size in some rows; elsewhere it reads once, few, many or a size class.

size	J	V	CDR3
-	TRBJ1-5	TRBV7-2	ASSPRQSNQPQH
few	TRBJ1-1	TRBV29-1	SVERTGRTEAF
-	TRBJ2-7	TRBV12-3/TRBV12-4	ASRRAGTPHEQY
many	TRBJ2-3	TRBV29-1	SVEVKGTDTQY
-	TRBJ1-3	TRBV11-2	ASTEWGQTSGNTIY
once	TRBJ2-1	TRBV30	AWSVGLAGGRDEQF
-	TRBJ2-1	TRBV24-1	ATSDHPQGAQDNEQF
-	TRBJ2-3	TRBV2	ASSEWREGTDTQY
-	TRBJ2-3	TRBV5-4	ASSLIGSYDTQY
few	TRBJ2-2	TRBV6-5	ASSYHRLVTTGELF
-	TRBJ2-2	TRBV5-1	ASSLREEGTGELF
few	TRBJ2-1	TRBV7-9	ASSFYPGLAGGSEQF
many	TRBJ2-5	TRBV20-1	SARPEGREVKETQY
many	TRBJ2-2	TRBV4-2	ASSQGPGSLTGELF
few	TRBJ2-2	TRBV10-1	ASSEPLEVRTGKNTGELF
few	TRBJ1-3	TRBV11-2	ASSWDRETGNTIY
few	TRBJ2-1	TRBV4-1	ASSQDSRELGNEQF
few	TRBJ2-1	TRBV12-3/TRBV12-4	ASSYDRGSEQF
few	TRBJ1-1	TRBV7-9	ASSPQDWDTEAF
-	TRBJ2-7	TRBV20-1	SASGDTYEQY
-	TRBJ2-3	TRBV7-6	ASSHRLAGGPGDTQY
few	TRBJ2-3	TRBV3-1	ASSHRGAGGADTQY
many	TRBJ2-1	TRBV5-1	ASSSGQVGYNEQF
many	TRBJ2-2	TRBV18	ASSPRVSGSSNGELF
-	TRBJ2-3	TRBV20-1	SASGRQGTDTQY
-	TRBJ1-5	TRBV20-1	SARDSGGRSNQPHH
-	TRBJ1-6	TRBV6-1	ASRPGTWNSPLH
-	TRBJ2-6	TRBV18	ASSPGLAGTGANVLT
few	TRBJ2-1	TRBV20-1	SVTSGSVNEQF
-	TRBJ1-3	TRBV6-1	ASSSDRGTIY
many	TRBJ2-2	TRBV20-1	SAHGGRGSGELF